This T cell receptor (beta chain) was identified in a study of T cells in Graves' hyperthyroidism and ophthalmopathy. Amplification of TCR beta CDR3 regions was performed using RNA transcripts as template. The HTBI primer set was used in a first-round RT-PCR of the TCR CDR3. One entry per CDR3 protein results from TCRdb running MiXCR on the multiplex PCR reads. Of more than 300,000 distinct CDR3 sequences in the sample, roughly 20% are singletons; the top ten hold around 40%. This TCR was recovered from a man between 18 and 29 years old with Graves' ophthalmopathy. Specimen: blood.

The CDR3 coding sequence is TGTGCCAGCAGCTGGGGGACAGGGGGCCGTCAAGGCTACACCTTC. Translated, it gives CASSWGTGGRQGYTF. The chain couples TRBV5-4 to TRBJ1-2, with 12 bases lining up with TRBD1. Looked up from germline, CDR1 is SGHNT and CDR2 is YYREEE (reference sequence). V shed 3 bases and J 8 bases; nucleotides not matched to a gene: 8. CDR3 length: 15 amino acids.